The 10 T cell receptor beta chains listed next were all sequenced from one sample in a study of blood T cell repertoires in COVID-19. The data were produced by immunoSEQ multiplex PCR, yet TCRdb's version contains in-frame clones alone and is incomplete. The sample records some 510,000 clones, 88% being singletons. Material for sequencing was PBMCs or T cells enriched from blood (not recorded which). The receptor set was obtained from a woman aged 35 to 49 who had recovered from COVID-19.

CDR3 nucleotides: TGTGCCAGCAGACGGGGACTAGCGGTACCGGGGAGGGTGTTTTTT. Residues: CASRRGLAVPGRVFF. V usage is TRBV6-5 and J usage is TRBJ2-2; 11 positions agree with TRBD2. The germline gives CDR1 MNHEY, CDR2 SVGAGI. The V gene end was trimmed by 6 bases and the J gene end by 15 bases; junction bases not matched to a gene: 15. The CDR3 is 15 residues long.

This chain uses TRBV10-3 with TRBJ2-2; D gene unclear. Germline V gives CDR1 ENHRY, CDR2 SYGVKD. The CDR3 length is 15 residues. The V gene lost 6 bases and the J gene lost 2 bases, with 13 bases spanning the gap. The CDR3 region has the DNA TGTGCCATCAGGCCAGGCGAAGAAAACACCGGGGAGCTGTTTTTT. This translates into CAIRPGEENTGELFF.

This clone occurred once. The chain recombines TRBV12-3 or TRBV12-4 with TRBJ2-7; D is perhaps TRBD2 (5 bases). CDR3 length: 13 amino acids. V was shortened by 6 bases and J by 5 bases, with 14 bases between the two germline ends. Here the CDR3 reads CASSLRTVNEQYF. CDR3 nucleotide sequence: TGTGCCAGCAGCCTCCGGACTGTTAACGAGCAGTACTTC.

The chain couples TRBV18 to TRBJ1-6; possibly TRBD1 for D (6 bases). The CDR3 consists of 19 residues. Looked up from germline, CDR1 is KGHSH and CDR2 is LQKENI. The V gene lost 4 bases and the J gene lost 6 bases, with 25 bases spanning the gap. CDR3 in amino acids: CASSRTSQAGAATNSPLHF. As DNA, the CDR3 is TGTGCCAGCTCACGTACCTCCCAGGCAGGGGCGGCTACTAATTCACCCCTCCACTTT. The variable domain in full, with the rest retrieved from reference TRBV18 and TRBJ1-6, is NAGVMQNPRHLVRRRGQEARLRCSPMKGHSHVYWYRQLPEEGLKFMVYLQKENIIDESGMPKERFSAEFPKEGPSILRIQQVVRGDSAAYFCASSRTSQAGAATNSPLHFGNGTRLTVT.

The chain links TRBV7-9 to TRBJ2-3; D not resolved. The V gene lost 5 bases and the J gene lost 0 bases, with 12 bases spanning the gap. Per germline, CDR1 SEHNR and CDR2 FQNEAQ (reference sequence). CDR3 length: 15 residues. This CDR3 is CASSPESASTDTQYF. The CDR3 DNA is TGTGCCAGCAGCCCCGAGTCCGCAAGCACAGATACGCAGTATTTT. The whole variable domain, filled in from reference TRBV7-9 and TRBJ2-3, reads DTGVSQNPRHKITKRGQNVTFRCDPISEHNRLYWYRQTLGQGPEFLTYFQNEAQLEKSRLLSDRFSAERPKGSFSTLEIQRTEQGDSAMYLCASSPESASTDTQYFGPGTRLTVL.

The CDR3, as DNA: TGTGCCAGCAGCCCCTGGGGGGTTTTTGACATTCAGTACTTC. Protein product: CASSPWGVFDIQYF. This chain uses TRBV7-2 with TRBJ2-4; a possible D gene is TRBD2 (6 bases). V was cut by 5 bases and J by 8 bases, with 16 bases left in between. The CDR3 sequence is 14 residues long. From germline, CDR1 is SGHTA and CDR2 FQGNSA.

This clone was found a few times. CDR3 in amino acids: CATSGLQGPQHF. The CDR3 DNA reads as TGTGCCACCAGTGGCTTACAGGGTCCCCAGCATTTT. The rearrangement links TRBV24-1 to TRBJ1-5, with TRBD1 as a possible D gene (6 bases). The germline V gene has CDR1 KGHDR and CDR2 SFDVKD. The CDR3 extends over 12 amino acids. V was shortened by 5 bases and J by 10 bases, with 11 bases between the two germline ends.

This clone was found a few times. The V call is TRBV28, the J call TRBJ2-7; 8 bases are shared with TRBD2. The CDR3 is 15 amino acids. V was pared by 8 bases and J by 5 bases, with 14 bases of the junction left unmatched. Germline V gene data show CDR1 as MDHEN and CDR2 as SYDVKM. The CDR3, as DNA: TGTGCCAGCCCCCCCCAGGGGCTAGCGGGTAACGAGCAGTACTTC. Translation: CASPPQGLAGNEQYF.

The chain recombines TRBV29-1 with TRBJ1-1; 8 bases fit TRBD1. The germline V gene encodes CDR1 SQVTM and CDR2 ANQGSEA. The CDR3 runs to 13 residues. CDR3 protein: CTVQQGGNTEAFF. The CDR3 DNA sequence: TGCACCGTGCAACAGGGGGGAAACACTGAAGCTTTCTTT.

The chain is built from TRBV9 and TRBJ2-5, with a tentative D call TRBD2 (6 bases). The CDR3 has 15 residues. V lost 4 bases and J 4 bases, leaving 17 bases between the germline ends. Per germline, CDR1 SGDLS and CDR2 YYNGEE. CDR3 in DNA: TGTGCCAGCAGCTCCATGGAGGGAGTGCGAGAGACCCAGTACTTC. Residues: CASSSMEGVRETQYF.